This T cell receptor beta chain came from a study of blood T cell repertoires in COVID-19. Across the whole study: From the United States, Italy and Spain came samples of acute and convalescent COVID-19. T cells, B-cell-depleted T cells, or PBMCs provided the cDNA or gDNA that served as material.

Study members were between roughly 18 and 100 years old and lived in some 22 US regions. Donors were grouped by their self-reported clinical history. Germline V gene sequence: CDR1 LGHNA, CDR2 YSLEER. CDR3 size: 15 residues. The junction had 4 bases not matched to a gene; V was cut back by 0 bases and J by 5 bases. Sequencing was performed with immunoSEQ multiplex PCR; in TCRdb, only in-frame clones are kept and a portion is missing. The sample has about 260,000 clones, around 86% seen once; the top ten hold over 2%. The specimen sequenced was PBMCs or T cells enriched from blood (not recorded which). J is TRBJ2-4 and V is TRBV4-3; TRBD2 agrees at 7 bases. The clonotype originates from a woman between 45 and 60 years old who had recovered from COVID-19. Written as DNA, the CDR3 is TGCGCCAGCAGCCAAGAAGGACTAGGGCAAAACATTCAGTACTTC. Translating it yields CASSQEGLGQNIQYF.